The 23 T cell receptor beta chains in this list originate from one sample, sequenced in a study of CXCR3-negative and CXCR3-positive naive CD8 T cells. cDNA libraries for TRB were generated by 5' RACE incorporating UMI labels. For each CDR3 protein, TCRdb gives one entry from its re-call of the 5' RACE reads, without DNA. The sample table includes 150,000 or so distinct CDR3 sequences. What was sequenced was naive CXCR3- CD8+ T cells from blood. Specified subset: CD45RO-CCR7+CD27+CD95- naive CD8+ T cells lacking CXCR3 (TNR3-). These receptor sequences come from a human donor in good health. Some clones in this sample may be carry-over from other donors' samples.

The CDR3 sequence is CASNEGRSDTQYF. The chain couples TRBV28 to TRBJ2-3; the TCRdb call, TRBD2, lacks DNA for checking. In germline, CDR1 is MDHEN, CDR2 SYDVKM. The CDR3 covers 13 residues.

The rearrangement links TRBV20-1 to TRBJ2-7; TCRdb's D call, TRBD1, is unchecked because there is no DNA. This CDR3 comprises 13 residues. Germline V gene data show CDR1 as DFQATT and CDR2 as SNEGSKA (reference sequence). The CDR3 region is CSARGRGRAEQYF.

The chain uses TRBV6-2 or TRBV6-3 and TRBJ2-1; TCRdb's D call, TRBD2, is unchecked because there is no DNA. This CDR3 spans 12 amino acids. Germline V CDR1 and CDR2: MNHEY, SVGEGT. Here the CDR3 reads CASKVPYNEQSF.

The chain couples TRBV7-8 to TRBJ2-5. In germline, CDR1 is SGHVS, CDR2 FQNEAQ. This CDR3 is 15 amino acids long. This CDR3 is CASSLAAGTEETQYF.

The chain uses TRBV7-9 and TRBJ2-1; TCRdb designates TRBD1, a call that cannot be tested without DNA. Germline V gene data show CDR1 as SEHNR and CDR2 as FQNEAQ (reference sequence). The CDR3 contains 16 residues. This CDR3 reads CASSQLKGQSYNEQFF.

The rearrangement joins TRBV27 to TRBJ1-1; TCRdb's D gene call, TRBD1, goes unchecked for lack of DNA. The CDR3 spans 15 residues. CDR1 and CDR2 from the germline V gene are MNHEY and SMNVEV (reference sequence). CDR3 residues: CASSLSRGGYTEAFF.

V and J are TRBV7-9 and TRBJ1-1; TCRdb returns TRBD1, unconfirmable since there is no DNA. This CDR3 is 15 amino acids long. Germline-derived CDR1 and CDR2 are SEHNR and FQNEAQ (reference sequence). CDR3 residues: CASRPDRGWDTEAFF.

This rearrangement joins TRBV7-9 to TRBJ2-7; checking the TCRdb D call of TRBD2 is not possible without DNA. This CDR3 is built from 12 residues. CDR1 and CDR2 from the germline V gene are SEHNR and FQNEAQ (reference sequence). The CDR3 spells CASSQTAYEQYF.

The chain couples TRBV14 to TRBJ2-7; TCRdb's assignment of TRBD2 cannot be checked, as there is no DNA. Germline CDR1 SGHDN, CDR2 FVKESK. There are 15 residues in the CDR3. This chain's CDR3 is CASSHDGLAGYEQYF.

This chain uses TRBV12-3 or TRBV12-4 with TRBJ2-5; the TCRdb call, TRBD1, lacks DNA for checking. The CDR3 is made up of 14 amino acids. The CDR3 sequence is CASTSGTVQETQYF.

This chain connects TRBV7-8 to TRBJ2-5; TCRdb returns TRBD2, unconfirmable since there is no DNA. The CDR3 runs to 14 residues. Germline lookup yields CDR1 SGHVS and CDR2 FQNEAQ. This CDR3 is CASSLGASAETQYF.

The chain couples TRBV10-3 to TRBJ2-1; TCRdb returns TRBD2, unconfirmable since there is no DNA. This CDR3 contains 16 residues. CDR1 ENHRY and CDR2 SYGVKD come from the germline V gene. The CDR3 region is CAISELWRGTRNEQFF.

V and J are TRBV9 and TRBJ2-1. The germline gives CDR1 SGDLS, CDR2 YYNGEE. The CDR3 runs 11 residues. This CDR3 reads CASSVGYEQFF.

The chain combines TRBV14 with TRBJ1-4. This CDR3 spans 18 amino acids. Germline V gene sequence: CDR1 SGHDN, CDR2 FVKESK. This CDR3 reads CASSYAKGSGAYNEKLFF. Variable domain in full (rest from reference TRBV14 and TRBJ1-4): EAGVTQFPSHSVIEKGQTVTLRCDPISGHDNLYWYRRVMGKEIKFLLHFVKESKQDESGMPNNRFLAERTGGTYSTLKVQPAELEDSGVYFCASSYAKGSGAYNEKLFFGSGTQLSVL.

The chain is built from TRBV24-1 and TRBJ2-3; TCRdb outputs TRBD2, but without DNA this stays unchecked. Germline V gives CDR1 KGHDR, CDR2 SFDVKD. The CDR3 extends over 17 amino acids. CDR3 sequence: CATSDNLGLAGSGTQYF.

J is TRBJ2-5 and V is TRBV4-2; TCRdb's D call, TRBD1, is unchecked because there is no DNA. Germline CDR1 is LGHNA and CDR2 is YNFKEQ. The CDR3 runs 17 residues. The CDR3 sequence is CASSQDPGGGRRETQYF.

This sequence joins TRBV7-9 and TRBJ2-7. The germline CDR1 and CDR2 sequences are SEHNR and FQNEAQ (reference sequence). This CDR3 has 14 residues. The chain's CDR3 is CASSFSGKTYEQYF.

This chain's CDR3 is CASSLEVGGEQPQHF. The chain carries TRBV7-8 and TRBJ1-5; TCRdb calls TRBD1, which cannot be checked without DNA. The length of the CDR3 is 15 residues. Germline V CDR1 and CDR2: SGHVS, FQNEAQ.

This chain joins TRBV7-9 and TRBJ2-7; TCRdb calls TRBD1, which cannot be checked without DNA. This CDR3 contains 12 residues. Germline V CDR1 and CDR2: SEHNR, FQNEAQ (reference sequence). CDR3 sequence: CASVPISYEQYF.

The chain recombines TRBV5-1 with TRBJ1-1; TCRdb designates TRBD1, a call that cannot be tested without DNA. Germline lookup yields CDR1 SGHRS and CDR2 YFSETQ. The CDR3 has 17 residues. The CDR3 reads CASSISGGVDGNTEAFF.

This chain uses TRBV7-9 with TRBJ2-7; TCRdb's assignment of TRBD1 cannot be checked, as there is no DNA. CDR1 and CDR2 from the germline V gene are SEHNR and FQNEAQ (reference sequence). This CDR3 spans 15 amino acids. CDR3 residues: CASSLGYQGPYEQYF.

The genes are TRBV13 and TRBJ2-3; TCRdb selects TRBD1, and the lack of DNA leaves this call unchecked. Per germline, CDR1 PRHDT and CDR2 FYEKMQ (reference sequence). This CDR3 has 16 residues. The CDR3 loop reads CASETPEASNTDTQYF.

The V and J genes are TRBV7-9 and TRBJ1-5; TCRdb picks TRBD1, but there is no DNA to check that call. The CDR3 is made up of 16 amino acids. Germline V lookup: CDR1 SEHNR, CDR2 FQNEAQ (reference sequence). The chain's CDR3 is CASSPGTASGHQPQHF.